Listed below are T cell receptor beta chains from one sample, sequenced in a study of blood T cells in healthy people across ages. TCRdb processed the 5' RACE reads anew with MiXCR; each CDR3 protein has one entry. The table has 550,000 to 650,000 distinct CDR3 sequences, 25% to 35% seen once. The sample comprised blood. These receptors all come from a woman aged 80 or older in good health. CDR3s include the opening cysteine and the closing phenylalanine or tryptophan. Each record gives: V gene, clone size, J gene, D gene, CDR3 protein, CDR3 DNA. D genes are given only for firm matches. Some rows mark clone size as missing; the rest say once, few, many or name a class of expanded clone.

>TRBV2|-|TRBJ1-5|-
CASRPAGSFSNQPQHF
TGTGCCAGCAGGCCCGCAGGGAGCTTCAGCAATCAGCCCCAGCATTTT
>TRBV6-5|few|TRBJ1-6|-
CASSTLGSGGSPLHF
TGTGCCAGCAGTACCCTGGGCAGCGGTGGTTCACCCCTCCACTTT
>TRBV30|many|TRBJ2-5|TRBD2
CAWSPRTSWFQETQYF
TGTGCCTGGTCCCCTAGGACTAGTTGGTTCCAAGAGACCCAGTACTTC
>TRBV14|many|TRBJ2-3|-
CASSGSTDTQYF
TGCGCCAGCAGTGGTTCCACAGATACGCAGTATTTT
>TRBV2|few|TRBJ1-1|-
CASTQGLEAFF
TGTGCCAGCACTCAGGGGCTCGAAGCTTTCTTT
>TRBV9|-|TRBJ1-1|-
CAGSVALRRTEAFF
TGTGCCGGCAGCGTAGCTCTACGGAGAACTGAAGCTTTCTTT
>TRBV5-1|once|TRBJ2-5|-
CASGRQRSYNEQYF
TGCGCCAGCGGTAGACAGCGCTCCTACAATGAGCAGTACTTC
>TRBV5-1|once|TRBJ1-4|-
CASSIDFRASGTNEKRFF
TGCGCCAGCAGCATTGATTTCAGGGCTTCGGGGACTAATGAAAAACGGTTTTTT
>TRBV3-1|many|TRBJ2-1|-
CASSPEGINEQFF
TGTGCCAGCAGTCCGGAGGGGATCAATGAGCAGTTCTTC
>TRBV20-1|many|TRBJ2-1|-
CSGGSGTAFYNEQFF
TGCAGTGGGGGCTCCGGGACGGCGTTCTACAATGAGCAGTTCTTC
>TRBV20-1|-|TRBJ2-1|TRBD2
CSAEVLGLGENEQFF
TGCAGTGCTGAGGTATTGGGACTAGGAGAAAATGAGCAGTTCTTC
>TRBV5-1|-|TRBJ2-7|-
CASNTGQGREQYF
TGCGCCAGCAACACCGGGCAGGGACGCGAGCAGTACTTC
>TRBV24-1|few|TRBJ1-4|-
CATSDSRRGSHEKLFF
TGTGCCACCAGTGACTCCCGAAGAGGATCGCATGAAAAACTGTTTTTT
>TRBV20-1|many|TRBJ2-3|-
CSARAADVGRTRGNTQYF
TGCAGTGCTAGAGCCGCCGACGTGGGAAGAACAAGGGGAAATACGCAGTATTTT
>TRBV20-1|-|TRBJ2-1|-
CSARAPPYEQFF
TGCAGCGCTAGAGCGCCACCCTACGAGCAGTTCTTC
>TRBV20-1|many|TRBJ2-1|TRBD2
CSASEQRGGNEQFF
TGCAGTGCTAGCGAACAGCGGGGGGGAAATGAGCAGTTCTTC
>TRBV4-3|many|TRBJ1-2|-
CASSQDTGGSYGYTF
TGCGCCAGCAGCCAAGATACGGGGGGATCCTATGGCTACACCTTC
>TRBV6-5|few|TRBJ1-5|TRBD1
CASRQGGGQPQHF
TGTGCCAGCAGGCAGGGGGGGGGCCAGCCCCAGCATTTT
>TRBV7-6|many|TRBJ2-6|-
CASSSTGTGANVLTF
TGTGCCAGCAGCTCTACAGGGACTGGGGCCAACGTCCTGACTTTC
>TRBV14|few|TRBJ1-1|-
CASSQDSRGGLNTEAFF
TGTGCCAGCAGCCAAGACAGCCGGGGGGGACTGAACACTGAAGCTTTCTTT
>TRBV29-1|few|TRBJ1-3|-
CSVDSGNTIYF
TGCAGCGTGGACAGTGGAAACACCATATATTTT
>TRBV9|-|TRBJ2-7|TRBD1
CASSQGQGQYEQYF
TGTGCCAGCAGCCAGGGGCAGGGACAGTACGAGCAGTACTTC
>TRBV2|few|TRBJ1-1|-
CASRLRAANTEAFF
TGTGCCAGCAGACTGAGGGCAGCGAACACTGAAGCTTTCTTT
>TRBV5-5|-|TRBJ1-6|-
CASSPGGPEEALHF
TGTGCCAGCAGCCCCGGGGGGCCCGAGGAAGCCCTCCACTTT
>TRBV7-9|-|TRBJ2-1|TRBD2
CTSSPLEPAGRHNEQFF
TGTACCAGCAGCCCACTAGAACCAGCGGGGAGACACAATGAGCAGTTCTTC
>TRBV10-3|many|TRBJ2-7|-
CAISDGFEQYF
TGTGCCATCAGTGACGGGTTCGAGCAGTACTTC
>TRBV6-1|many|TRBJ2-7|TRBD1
CASSEQGQSYEQYF
TGTGCCAGCAGTGAACAGGGACAGAGTTACGAGCAGTACTTC
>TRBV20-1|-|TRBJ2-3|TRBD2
CSARGRLAGTDTQYF
TGCAGTGCTAGAGGTCGCCTAGCGGGCACAGATACGCAGTATTTT
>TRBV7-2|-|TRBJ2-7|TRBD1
CASSAGQGASYEQYF
TGTGCCAGCAGCGCGGGACAGGGGGCCTCCTACGAGCAGTACTTC
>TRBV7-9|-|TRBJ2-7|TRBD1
CASSSRTGRSYEQYF
TGTGCCAGCAGCTCCAGGACAGGGCGTTCCTACGAGCAGTACTTC
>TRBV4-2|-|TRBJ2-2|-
CASSQDAGLGELFF
TGTGCCAGCAGCCAAGACGCAGGCTTAGGGGAGCTGTTTTTT
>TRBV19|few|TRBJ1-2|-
CASSISFGQQGDYGYTF
TGTGCCAGTAGTATTTCCTTCGGACAGCAAGGCGACTATGGCTACACCTTC
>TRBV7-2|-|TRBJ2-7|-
CASSPGGQRHLSAYEQYF
TGTGCCAGCAGCCCGGGGGGACAGCGTCATCTCTCGGCCTACGAGCAGTACTTC
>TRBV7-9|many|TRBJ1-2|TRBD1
CASRHDRADGYTF
TGTGCCAGCAGACACGACAGGGCTGATGGCTACACCTTC
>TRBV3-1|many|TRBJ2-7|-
CASSRDLNYEQYF
TGTGCCAGCAGCCGGGACCTAAACTACGAGCAGTACTTC
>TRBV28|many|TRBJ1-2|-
CASLDSSNYGYTF
TGTGCCAGCTTGGACAGTTCTAACTATGGCTACACCTTC
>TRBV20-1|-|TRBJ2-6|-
CSANQGGTGANVLTF
TGCAGTGCTAATCAAGGAGGGACTGGGGCCAACGTCCTGACTTTC
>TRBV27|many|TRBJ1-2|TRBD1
CASSLTGQGANTF
TGTGCCAGCAGTCTCACAGGACAGGGGGCGAACACCTTC
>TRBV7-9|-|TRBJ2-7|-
CASSSPRTENYEQYF
TGTGCCAGCAGCTCCCCCCGGACAGAAAACTACGAGCAGTACTTC